These 26 T cell receptor beta chains came from one sample sequenced in a study of cytomegalovirus exposure and HLA in healthy donors. Only in-frame clones appear in the TCRdb table, and some are missing; sequencing was by immunoSEQ multiplex PCR. The repertoire consists of 210,000 or so clones, with 85% to 90% occurring once and the leading ten covering 2.9%. The specimen was PBMCs. These receptors came from a young woman in good health and CMV-seronegative.

The V call is TRBV29-1, the J call TRBJ2-7; 8 nucleotides agree with TRBD2. CDR3 length equals 14 residues. Germline V gene lookup returns CDR1 SQVTM and CDR2 ANQGSEA. With V trimmed by 4 bases and J by 2 bases, 7 bases remained unmatched. In DNA form, the CDR3 reads TGCAGCGTTGTGGGAGCGGGAGCCACCTACGAGCAGTACTTC. It translates to CSVVGAGATYEQYF.

The chain combines TRBV10-3 with TRBJ2-7, with 10 bases aligning to TRBD1. The CDR3 sequence is 17 residues long. Looked up from germline, CDR1 is ENHRY and CDR2 is SYGVKD. The V gene end was trimmed by 2 bases and the J gene end by 0 bases; junction bases not matched to a gene: 7. The CDR3 nucleotides read TGTGCCATCAGTGAGGCCACCGGACAGGGGGACTCCTACGAGCAGTACTTC. Protein product: CAISEATGQGDSYEQYF.

V is TRBV21-1 and J is TRBJ2-7; the table calls TRBD2, which could not be checked here. TRBV21-1 has pseudogene status. The CDR3 spans 19 residues. CDR3 sequence: CASSKAGSTSGRASHEQYF. Written as DNA, the CDR3 is TGTGCCAGCAGCAAAGCCGGCTCGACTAGCGGGAGGGCTTCCCACGAGCAGTACTTC.

The chain combines TRBV28 with TRBJ2-1, with unresolved D. The germline V gene encodes CDR1 MDHEN and CDR2 SYDVKM. V lost 5 bases and J 3 bases, leaving 8 bases between the germline ends. The CDR3 runs 13 residues. CDR3 DNA: TGTGCCAGCAGTGTTGGCAACTACAATGAGCAGTTCTTC. Residues: CASSVGNYNEQFF.

The genes are TRBV5-8 and TRBJ2-3; D might be TRBD2 (5 bases). Germline V CDR1 and CDR2: SGHTS, YDEGEE. The CDR3 loop spans 16 amino acids. The V end lost 4 bases, the J end lost 3 bases, and 18 bases lay between the germline ends. The chain's CDR3 is CASSTNTAGSTDTQYF. In nucleotides, the CDR3 is TGTGCCAGCAGCACGAACACCGCGGGTTCTACAGATACGCAGTATTTT.

This chain uses TRBV6-5 with TRBJ2-3, with a weak D call TRBD2 (5 bases). The V end was cut by 6 bases, the J end by 2 bases, with 12 bases between. The germline V gene has CDR1 MNHEY and CDR2 SVGAGI. The CDR3 spans 14 residues. The CDR3 sequence is CASSAGGHTDTQYF. In DNA form, the CDR3 reads TGTGCCAGCAGCGCGGGTGGGCACACAGATACGCAGTATTTT.

The chain recombines TRBV11-2 with TRBJ2-5; weak D call: TRBD2 (5 bases). Germline CDR1 reads SGHAT; CDR2 reads FQNNGV. The germline V and J ends were trimmed by 5 bases and 5 bases, with 18 bases remaining between them. The CDR3 extends over 15 amino acids. The CDR3 DNA is TGTGCCAGCAGCCCTCGGTCGGGCGGCGGGGAGACCCAGTACTTC. It specifies CASSPRSGGGETQYF. Full variable domain (outside the CDR3, taken from reference TRBV11-2 and TRBJ2-5): EAGVAQSPRYKIIEKRQSVAFWCNPISGHATLYWYQQILGQGPKLLIQFQNNGVVDDSQLPKDRFSAERLKGVDSTLKIQPAKLEDSAVYLCASSPRSGGGETQYFGPGTRLLVL.

This clone was observed once. The V call is TRBV7-9, the J call TRBJ2-7; 10 positions agree with TRBD1. V dropped 5 bases and J dropped 5; count of bases not matched to a gene: 6. Germline CDR1 and CDR2: SEHNR and FQNEAQ (reference sequence). The CDR3 has 14 amino acids. This CDR3 reads CASSLGDRGNEQYF. CDR3 bases: TGTGCCAGCAGCCTAGGGGACAGGGGAAACGAGCAGTACTTC.

There are a few counts of this clone. The chain uses TRBV28 and TRBJ1-5; TRBD1 is a possible D gene (6 bases). Germline V CDR1 and CDR2: MDHEN, SYDVKM. The ends were cut back, 5 bases at V and 8 bases at J, with 16 bases in the middle. This CDR3 has 14 residues. The CDR3 is CASSIAGAKEPQHF. CDR3 DNA: TGTGCCAGCAGTATTGCGGGGGCTAAGGAGCCCCAGCATTTT.

The chain couples TRBV27 to TRBJ2-1; 13 bases map to TRBD2. CDR3 size: 17 residues. J lost 9 bases, V lost 5 bases, and 13 bases had no gene match. Germline CDR1 MNHEY, CDR2 SMNVEV (reference sequence). In DNA, the CDR3 is TGTGCCAGCAGTCCCAATCATAGGACTAGCGGGAGTAGTGAGCAGTTCTTC. As protein: CASSPNHRTSGSSEQFF.

This chain links TRBV5-1 with TRBJ2-1, with D uncertain. Germline V gene sequence: CDR1 SGHRS, CDR2 YFSETQ. Trimming stripped 4 bases from V and 1 base from J, with 6 bases between. The CDR3 is 13 residues long. The CDR3: CASSTVSYNEQFF. CDR3 DNA sequence: TGCGCCAGCAGCACAGTTTCCTACAATGAGCAGTTCTTC. Drawing the rest from reference TRBV5-1 and TRBJ2-1, the complete variable domain is KAGVTQTPRYLIKTRGQQVTLSCSPISGHRSVSWYQQTPGQGLQFLFEYFSETQRNKGNFPGRFSGRQFSNSRSEMNVSTLELGDSALYLCASSTVSYNEQFFGPGTRLTVL.

V is TRBV19 and J is TRBJ1-5; a weak D match, TRBD1 (6 bases). V was clipped by 5 bases and J by 2 bases, with 22 bases between them. Germline V CDR1 and CDR2: LNHDA, SQIVND (reference sequence). This CDR3 spans 18 amino acids. In nucleotides, the CDR3 is TGTGCCAGTAGTGCAATTGGGGGCGGATTGGAGGGCAATCAGCCCCAGCATTTT. Translating it yields CASSAIGGGLEGNQPQHF.

This clone was found once. In DNA form, the CDR3 reads TGTGCCAGCAGCCAAGACTTCTCCCGAGGACTAGCGGGTAGTATATACAATGAGCAGTTCTTC. Protein product: CASSQDFSRGLAGSIYNEQFF. This chain links TRBV4-2 with TRBJ2-1; 11 nucleotides match TRBD2. V shed 0 bases and J 4 bases; nucleotides not matched to a gene: 17. Germline lookup yields CDR1 LGHNA and CDR2 YNFKEQ. The CDR3 length is 21 residues.

The J gene is TRBJ2-7, the V gene TRBV28; TRBD1 aligns across 7 bases. CDR1 and CDR2 from the germline V gene are MDHEN and SYDVKM. The CDR3 is made up of 16 amino acids. J was trimmed by 1 base and V by 6 bases; bases with no gene match: 12. This chain's CDR3 is CASSPVTGTISYEQYF. CDR3 coding DNA: TGTGCCAGCAGCCCGGTGACAGGGACGATTTCCTACGAGCAGTACTTC.

This clone appeared a single time. The chain links TRBV10-3 to TRBJ2-2, with 11 positions matching TRBD2. This CDR3 is 16 amino acids long. The V gene's germline CDR1 is ENHRY and CDR2 SYGVKD. The trim removed 10 bases at V and 4 bases at J, leaving 11 bases unmatched. The CDR3 region is CATAKLTSGSTGELFF. In nucleotides, the CDR3 is TGTGCCACCGCAAAATTAACTAGCGGGAGCACCGGGGAGCTGTTTTTT.

The rearrangement links TRBV6-5 to TRBJ2-7; D not resolved. This CDR3 is built from 14 residues. V was pared by 2 bases and J by 1 base, with 9 bases between. In germline, CDR1 is MNHEY, CDR2 SVGAGI. The CDR3 loop reads CASSYDPGSYEQYF. CDR3 DNA sequence: TGTGCCAGCAGTTACGACCCGGGTTCCTACGAGCAGTACTTC.

The chain is built from TRBV7-2 and TRBJ2-7; 8 nucleotides agree with TRBD2. The V gene end was trimmed by 6 bases and the J gene end by 4 bases; junction bases not matched to a gene: 5. CDR1 and CDR2 (germline): SGHTA, FQGNSA. CDR3 length: 13 amino acids. CDR3 amino acids: CASRPLAVYEQYF. The CDR3 nucleotides are TGTGCCAGCAGGCCACTAGCGGTGTACGAGCAGTACTTC.

This chain uses TRBV5-5 with TRBJ1-2, with D perhaps TRBD1 (5 bases). Germline values: CDR1 SGHKS, CDR2 YYEKEE (reference sequence). The ends were cut back, 5 bases at V and 10 bases at J, with 18 bases in the middle. The CDR3 runs to 13 residues. CDR3 protein: CASRPTALLTYTF. CDR3 bases: TGTGCCAGCAGACCGACAGCCCTATTAACCTACACCTTC.

The chain couples TRBV5-6 to TRBJ2-1; the match to TRBD1 covers 10 bases. V trimming: 4 bases; J trimming: 7 bases; junction bases outside the gene matches: 8. The CDR3 has 15 amino acids. The germline gives CDR1 SGHDT, CDR2 YYEEEE. CDR3 nucleotide sequence: TGTGCCAGCAGCGTACCCGGGACAGGGGTGAATGAGCAGTTCTTC. The encoded protein is CASSVPGTGVNEQFF.

The rearrangement links TRBV5-4 to TRBJ1-2, with TRBD1 matching over 8 bases. This CDR3 region has 17 residues. The V segment lost 1 base and the J segment 3 bases; nucleotides outside the gene matches: 11. Germline V gene lookup returns CDR1 SGHNT and CDR2 YYREEE (reference sequence). The chain's CDR3 is CASSLRVRTGRDYGYTF. As DNA, the CDR3 is TGTGCCAGCAGCTTGAGGGTCCGGACAGGGCGCGACTATGGCTACACCTTC.

CDR3 in DNA: TGTGCCAGCAGGGGAGGGGGTTGGAATGAAAAACTGTTTTTT. Amino acids: CASRGGGWNEKLFF. The chain carries TRBV28 and TRBJ1-4; D may be TRBD1 (6 bases). Trimming shortened V by 6 bases and J by 5 bases, and 13 bases separated the two germline ends. The CDR3 is made up of 14 amino acids. CDR1 is MDHEN, CDR2 SYDVKM, per germline.

The chain employs TRBV28 and TRBJ2-5, with 10 bases matching TRBD1. Germline V gene data show CDR1 as MDHEN and CDR2 as SYDVKM. There are 15 residues in the CDR3. The ends lost 5 bases at V and 3 bases at J; junction bases unmatched: 6. The CDR3 here is CASSQAGTGEETQYF. The CDR3 region has the DNA TGTGCCAGCAGTCAAGCCGGGACAGGGGAAGAGACCCAGTACTTC.

The rearrangement joins TRBV7-9 to TRBJ2-1; 7 positions match TRBD1. The CDR3 contains 14 residues. Per germline, CDR1 SEHNR and CDR2 FQNEAQ (reference sequence). V was clipped by 5 bases and J by 8 bases; unmatched bases: 9. CDR3 sequence reads: CASSPLTGLDEQFF. The CDR3 DNA is TGTGCCAGCAGCCCCTTGACAGGGTTGGATGAGCAGTTCTTC.

The rearrangement links TRBV6-1 to TRBJ2-2; D is possibly TRBD1 (5 bases). CDR1 and CDR2 from the germline V gene are MNHNS and SASEGT. This CDR3 has 14 residues. V lost 4 bases to trimming and J lost 5 bases, with 11 bases between them. The CDR3 loop reads CASSASGWTGELFF. The CDR3 DNA reads as TGTGCCAGCAGTGCCTCAGGGTGGACCGGGGAGCTGTTTTTT.

The gene calls are TRBV6-6 and TRBJ1-2; D gene uncertain. The CDR3 runs 14 residues. Germline V gene data show CDR1 as MNHNY and CDR2 as SVGAGI (reference sequence). Trimming left V 5 bases short and J 2 bases short, with 12 bases between. This CDR3 is CASSPTAGNYGYTF. CDR3 bases: TGTGCCAGCAGTCCTACAGCGGGGAACTATGGCTACACCTTC.

The chain's CDR3 is CASSLSGENEKLFF. The CDR3 DNA reads TGCGCCAGCAGCTTGTCAGGGGAGAATGAAAAACTGTTTTTT. The rearrangement uses TRBV5-1 and TRBJ1-4; D possibly corresponds to TRBD1 (6 bases). Germline CDR1 is SGHRS and CDR2 is YFSETQ. V lost 1 base, J lost 5 bases, and 9 bases lay in between. The CDR3 runs to 14 residues.